This T cell receptor (beta chain) was profiled in a study of cytomegalovirus exposure and HLA in healthy donors. Findings and limits, study-wide: It was 150 to 200 TCR beta chains that were listed as cytomegalovirus-associated. As immune exposure information, only CMV serostatus was available. In a later analysis, common viral pathogens appeared linked to several of the most significant clusters. Among CMV-associated TCR beta chains, most appeared HLA-restricted in a later analysis.

Primers included in the PCR were 60 Vbeta and 13 Jbeta primers. The assay was immunoSEQ multiplex PCR, and TCRdb's table has in-frame clones only and misses some. This table has under 200,000 clones, about 81% appearing once. Turning to this clone: Its antigen remains unknown.

Trimming removed 6 bases at V and 7 bases at J, with 9 bases between. The CDR3 contains 12 residues. Per germline, CDR1 LNHDA and CDR2 SQIVND (reference sequence). The chain employs TRBV19 and TRBJ1-4, with D hard to call. The TCR sequence derives from a woman under 30 in good health and CMV-seronegative. The sequenced sample was PBMCs. Written as DNA, the CDR3 is TGTGCCAGTAGCTTTTCAGGTGAAAAACTGTTTTTT. Residues: CASSFSGEKLFF. The full variable domain, with the rest looked up from reference TRBV19 and TRBJ1-4, is DGGITQSPKYLFRKEGQNVTLSCEQNLNHDAMYWYRQDPGQGLRLIYYSQIVNDFQKGDIAEGYSVSREKKESFPLTVTSAQKNPTAFYLCASSFSGEKLFFGSGTQLSVL.